This T cell receptor (beta chain) was documented in a study of response to subunit inactivated influenza vaccine. Study-wide findings and caveats: Seasonal influenza vaccination, on each occasion, was suggested by the authors to recruit few new T cells.

This clonotype has at least ten counts. Its target is unknown. One entry per CDR3 protein results from TCRdb running MiXCR on the RT-PCR reads. Here the sample spans approximately 530,000 distinct CDR3 sequences, around 8% being singletons. This receptor was taken from a man aged 50 to 69 who received an inactivated influenza vaccine. The starting material was PBMCs from blood, obtained around 25 months after vaccination.

In DNA form, the CDR3 reads TGTGCCAGCAGCTTGAGAGCGGGGACACGAGATACGCAGTATTTT. The encoded protein is CASSLRAGTRDTQYF. The chain links TRBV7-9 to TRBJ2-3, with D perhaps TRBD2 (7 bases). The V gene's germline CDR1 is SEHNR and CDR2 FQNEAQ (reference sequence). Trimming took off 3 bases at V and 5 bases at J, with 15 bases between the two ends. This CDR3 has 15 residues.